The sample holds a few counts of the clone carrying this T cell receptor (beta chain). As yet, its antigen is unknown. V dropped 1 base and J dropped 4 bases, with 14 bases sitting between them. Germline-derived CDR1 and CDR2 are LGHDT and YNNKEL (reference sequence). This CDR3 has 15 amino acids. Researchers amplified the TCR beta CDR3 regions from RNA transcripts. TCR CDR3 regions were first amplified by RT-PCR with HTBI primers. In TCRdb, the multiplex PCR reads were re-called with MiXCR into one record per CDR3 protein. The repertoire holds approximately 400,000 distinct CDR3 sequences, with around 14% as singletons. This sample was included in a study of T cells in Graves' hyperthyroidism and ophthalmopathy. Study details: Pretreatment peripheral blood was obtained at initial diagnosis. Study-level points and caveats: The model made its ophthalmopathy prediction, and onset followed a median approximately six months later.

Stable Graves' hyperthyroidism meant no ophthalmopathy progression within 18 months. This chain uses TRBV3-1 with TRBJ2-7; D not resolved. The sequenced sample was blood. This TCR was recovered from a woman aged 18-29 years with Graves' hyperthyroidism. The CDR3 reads CASSQGGSPYYEQYF. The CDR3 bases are TGTGCCAGCAGCCAAGGTGGGTCCCCCTATTACGAGCAGTACTTC.